One sample yielded the 17 T cell receptor beta chains listed below, sequenced in a study of response to subunit inactivated influenza vaccine. TCRdb reprocessed the RT-PCR reads with MiXCR, giving one entry per CDR3 protein. The repertoire holds more than 400,000 distinct CDR3 sequences, with 9.5% to 13% as singletons. The sample here was PBMCs from blood, taken 40 to 50 days after vaccination. Every receptor here comes from a middle-aged man who received an inactivated influenza vaccine.

This clonotype came up many times. This chain connects TRBV20-1 to TRBJ2-5; TRBD2 is a possible D gene (5 bases). V lost 6 bases and J 8 bases, leaving 16 bases between the germline ends. The germline V gene encodes CDR1 DFQATT and CDR2 SNEGSKA (reference sequence). This CDR3 spans 12 amino acids. The CDR3 sequence: CSAKQLEVTQYF. The DNA of the CDR3 is TGCAGTGCCAAACAACTAGAAGTTACCCAGTACTTC.

A few counts support this clonotype. The J gene is TRBJ2-7, the V gene TRBV9, with D possibly TRBD2 on 6 matching bases. Germline values: CDR1 SGDLS, CDR2 YYNGEE. Trimming stripped 0 bases from V and 0 bases from J, with 13 bases between. The CDR3 loop spans 16 amino acids. The chain's CDR3 is CASSVGASESSYEQYF. CDR3 DNA: TGTGCCAGCAGCGTAGGGGCTAGCGAGAGCTCCTACGAGCAGTACTTC.

This clonotype came up many times. The chain uses TRBV12-3 or TRBV12-4 and TRBJ1-2; D perhaps matches TRBD1 (6 bases). CDR3 length equals 14 residues. Trimming shortened V by 2 bases and J by 4 bases, and 11 bases separated the two germline ends. The CDR3 loop reads CASSLRGAGYGYTF. In DNA, the CDR3 is TGTGCCAGCAGTTTACGGGGGGCTGGCTATGGCTACACCTTC.

There are many counts of this clonotype. The rearrangement uses TRBV4-1 and TRBJ1-5; 7 bases are a match to TRBD1. CDR1 is MGHRA, CDR2 YSYEKL, per germline. The CDR3 runs 15 residues. The V segment lost 5 bases and the J segment 5 bases; nucleotides outside the gene matches: 9. CDR3 in DNA: TGCGCCAGCAGCTCGAGGACAGGATCCCATCAGCCCCAGCATTTT. As protein: CASSSRTGSHQPQHF.

This clonotype has a handful of counts. This chain uses TRBV9 with TRBJ2-1; D may be TRBD2 (7 bases). The CDR3 has 18 residues. The germline V gene has CDR1 SGDLS and CDR2 YYNGEE. Trimming stripped 0 bases from V and 0 bases from J, with 16 bases between. CDR3 sequence reads: CASSVGGGSTGSYNEQFF. The CDR3 bases are TGTGCCAGCAGCGTAGGGGGGGGGTCGACAGGCTCCTACAATGAGCAGTTCTTC.

This clonotype was counted only a few times. The chain links TRBV9 to TRBJ2-1; D may be TRBD2 (6 bases). The V end was cut by 3 bases, the J end by 2 bases, with 15 bases between. This CDR3 is 16 amino acids long. Germline V gene data show CDR1 as SGDLS and CDR2 as YYNGEE. The CDR3 DNA reads TGTGCCAGCAGCGACGGCGGGACCCCCCCCTACAATGAGCAGTTCTTC. It is translated as CASSDGGTPPYNEQFF.

This clonotype was counted ten times or more. The chain links TRBV4-1 to TRBJ2-3; 16 bases map to TRBD2. Trimming removed 3 bases from V and 5 bases from J; junction bases left unmatched: 5. The CDR3 runs 17 residues. Germline CDR1 and CDR2: MGHRA and YSYEKL. DNA of the CDR3: TGCGCCAGCAGCCACCTGGGACTAGCGGGAGGGCGAGATACGCAGTATTTT. Amino acids: CASSHLGLAGGRDTQYF.

This clonotype was observed a few times. This sequence joins TRBV5-1 and TRBJ2-7, with D possibly called TRBD1 or TRBD2 (5 bases each). The CDR3 extends over 15 amino acids. The germline V and J ends were trimmed by 4 bases and 5 bases, with 19 bases remaining between them. The germline V gene encodes CDR1 SGHRS and CDR2 YFSETQ. CDR3 nucleotides: TGCGCCAGCAGCCAGGACGGGACGGCCAGCAACGAGCAGTACTTC. This gives the protein CASSQDGTASNEQYF.

The V call is TRBV7-2, the J call TRBJ2-7, with D unclear. V was clipped by 1 base and J by 2 bases, with 12 bases between them. The CDR3 extends over 15 amino acids. Germline V gene data show CDR1 as SGHTA and CDR2 as FQGNSA. CDR3 in amino acids: CASSLVSADPYEQYF. CDR3 nucleotides: TGTGCCAGCAGCTTAGTATCTGCGGACCCCTACGAGCAGTACTTC. The whole variable domain, filled in from reference TRBV7-2 and TRBJ2-7, reads GAGVSQSPSNKVTEKGKDVELRCDPISGHTALYWYRQSLGQGLEFLIYFQGNSAPDKSGLPSDRFSAERTGGSVSTLTIQRTQQEDSAVYLCASSLVSADPYEQYFGPGTRLTVT.

This clonotype has a count of ten or more. The chain employs TRBV10-2 and TRBJ1-1; weak D call: TRBD1 (6 bases). The CDR3 totals 14 residues. The V end lost 6 bases, the J end lost 2 bases, and 13 bases lay between the germline ends. CDR1 WSHSY and CDR2 SAAADI come from the germline V gene. CDR3 sequence: CASRRGGGNTEAFF. CDR3 in DNA: TGCGCCAGCAGGAGGGGGGGGGGAAACACTGAAGCTTTCTTT.

The table lists this clonotype with a few counts. Since no conserved phenylalanine or tryptophan closes the CDR3, a read error is the likely cause. This sequence joins TRBV29-1 and TRBJ2-5, with 9 bases that match TRBD2. Germline V lookup: CDR1 SQVTM, CDR2 ANQGSEA. CDR3 size: 14 residues. The ends lost 5 bases at V and 5 bases at J; junction bases unmatched: 9. In DNA, the CDR3 is TGCAGCGTTTTAGCGGGGGTTGGGTTGGAGACCCAGTACCTC. Protein product: CSVLAGVGLETQYL.

V gene TRBV20-1 combines with J gene TRBJ2-1, with 8 bases aligning to TRBD2. Per the germline V gene, CDR1 is DFQATT and CDR2 is SNEGSKA (reference sequence). Losses at the gene ends were 3 bases for V and 9 bases for J; bases not matched to a gene: 4. This CDR3 spans 12 amino acids. The CDR3 bases are TGCAGTGCTAGCGGGGGGGCACGTGAGCAGTTCTTC. It specifies CSASGGAREQFF.

V usage is TRBV29-1 and J usage is TRBJ1-5, with a tentative D call TRBD1 (6 bases). The V end was cut by 4 bases, the J end by 4 bases, with 14 bases between. CDR1 SQVTM and CDR2 ANQGSEA come from the germline V gene. The CDR3 has 14 residues. The CDR3: CSVGAGAANQPQHF. CDR3 DNA: TGCAGCGTTGGAGCGGGGGCGGCAAATCAGCCCCAGCATTTT. Filled out from reference TRBV29-1 and TRBJ1-5, the complete variable domain reads SAVISQKPSRDICQRGTSLTIQCQVDSQVTMMFWYRQQPGQSLTLIATANQGSEATYESGFVIDKFPISRPNLTFSTLTVSNMSPEDSSIYLCSVGAGAANQPQHFGDGTRLSIL.

V usage is TRBV20-1 and J usage is TRBJ2-1, with 8 nucleotides matching TRBD1. CDR3 length: 16 residues. CDR1 is DFQATT, CDR2 SNEGSKA, per germline (reference sequence). Trimming removed 0 bases from V and 3 bases from J; junction bases left unmatched: 7. CDR3 protein: CSARDKDRVNYNEQFF. CDR3 in DNA: TGCAGTGCTAGAGACAAGGACAGGGTAAACTACAATGAGCAGTTCTTC.

This clonotype was seen many times. This rearrangement joins TRBV7-2 to TRBJ2-1; D unresolved. V lost 8 bases and J lost 1, with 12 bases in between. The V gene's germline CDR1 is SGHTA and CDR2 FQGNSA. The CDR3 length is 14 residues. For the CDR3, the DNA is TGTGCCAGCGGACCGGTCGGTTCCTACAATGAGCAGTTCTTC. It yields the protein CASGPVGSYNEQFF.

The CDR3 nucleotides are TGCAGTGCTAGCACGGCAGGGGGCTTCCCCCGGTCCAAAAACATTCAGTACTTC. This gives the protein CSASTAGGFPRSKNIQYF. The chain recombines TRBV20-1 with TRBJ2-4, with 8 bases fitting TRBD1. Germline-derived CDR1 and CDR2 are DFQATT and SNEGSKA (reference sequence). CDR3 size: 18 residues. J was trimmed by 2 bases and V by 3 bases; bases with no gene match: 15.

The rearrangement links TRBV25-1 to TRBJ2-2; D tentatively fits TRBD1 or TRBD2 (5 bases each). Looked up from germline, CDR1 is MGHDK and CDR2 is SYGVNS. The CDR3 is made up of 14 amino acids. Trimming shortened V by 2 bases and J by 7 bases, and 11 bases separated the two germline ends. The CDR3 DNA reads as TGTGCCAGCAGTGAAGTGGGGGTCGTCGGGGAGCTGTTTTTT. Its translation is CASSEVGVVGELFF.